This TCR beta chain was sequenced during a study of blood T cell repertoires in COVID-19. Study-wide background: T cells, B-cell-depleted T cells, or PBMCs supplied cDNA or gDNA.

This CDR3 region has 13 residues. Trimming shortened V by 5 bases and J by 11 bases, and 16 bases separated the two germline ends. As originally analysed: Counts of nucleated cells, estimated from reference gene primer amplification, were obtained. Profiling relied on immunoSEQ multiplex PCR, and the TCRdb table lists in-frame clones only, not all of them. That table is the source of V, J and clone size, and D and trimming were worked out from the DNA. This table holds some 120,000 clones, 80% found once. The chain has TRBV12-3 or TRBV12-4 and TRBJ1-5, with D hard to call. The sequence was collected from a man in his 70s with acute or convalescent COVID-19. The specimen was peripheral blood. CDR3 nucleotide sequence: TGTGCCAGCAGTCCATCTCCGAGGGTGGCCCAGCATTTT. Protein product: CASSPSPRVAQHF.